The clone carrying this T cell receptor beta chain was observed a few times. Its matching antigen is unknown. With 60 Vbeta and 13 Jbeta primers, the PCR was carried out. The table came from immunoSEQ multiplex PCR; TCRdb's copy has only in-frame clones and leaves some out. The data hold 120,000 or so clones, with about 9.4% observed a single time. This sample is part of a study of cytomegalovirus exposure and HLA in healthy donors. Everyone who donated was a healthy bone marrow donor. Study results and caveats: A later analysis revealed that TCR association rates differed between HLA loci, peaking at DRB1 and bottoming out at HLA-C. Most of the TCR beta V segments (in an earlier analysis) were productive either about 87% or about 30% of the time.

CDR1 and CDR2 from the germline V gene are MGHRA and YSYEKL. The CDR3 has 12 residues. V lost 0 bases to trimming and J lost 10 bases, with 7 bases between them. The sample was PBMCs. This chain connects TRBV4-1 to TRBJ2-1; D may be TRBD2 (5 bases). This sequence was found in a woman aged 40 to 49 in good health and CMV-seropositive. CDR3 protein: CASSQDGLEQFF. In nucleotides, the CDR3 is TGCGCCAGCAGCCAAGATGGACTCGAGCAGTTCTTC.